Listed here are 12 T cell receptor beta chains from one sample, sequenced in a study of CD8+ T cells in alopecia areata. Extracted from the samples, RNA was reverse transcribed into cDNA to serve as the sequencing template. Method: immunoSEQ multiplex PCR; TCRdb's copy keeps in-frame clones and lacks some. The sample holds about 200,000 clones, around three fifths seen once. Sequencing used CD4+ T cells sorted from blood, obtained at week 0. The receptors shown here come from a human donor with alopecia areata.

This clone showed up just once. The J gene is TRBJ2-7, the V gene TRBV29-1, with a possible D match to TRBD2 (6 bases). Germline V CDR1 and CDR2: SQVTM, ANQGSEA. The V end lost 0 bases, the J end lost 4 bases, and 10 bases lay between the germline ends. The CDR3 loop spans 13 amino acids. For the CDR3, the DNA is TGCAGCGTTGAAGACCCGGGGAGGTACGAGCAGTACTTC. As protein: CSVEDPGRYEQYF.

The chain combines TRBV29-1 with TRBJ1-2; 9 nucleotides line up with TRBD1. This CDR3 has 12 amino acids. The V gene's germline CDR1 is SQVTM and CDR2 ANQGSEA. Germline trimming cut 5 bases from V and 5 bases from J; bases unmatched to any gene: 3. CDR3 in DNA: TGCAGCGTTTCCGGACAGGGGTATGGCTACACCTTC. Residues: CSVSGQGYGYTF.

The J gene is TRBJ2-7, the V gene TRBV29-1, with 9 bases that match TRBD2. V gave up 7 bases and J gave up 0 bases; unmatched junction bases: 4. The germline V gene has CDR1 SQVTM and CDR2 ANQGSEA. The CDR3 runs 13 residues. The CDR3 here is CSGRLADSYEQYF. DNA for the CDR3: TGCAGCGGGAGACTAGCGGACTCCTACGAGCAGTACTTC.

This clone has more than one count but fewer than ten. Additional DNA sequences in this sample encode the identical CDR3. The chain is built from TRBV19 and TRBJ2-3, with 7 bases that match TRBD2. J lost 1 base, V lost 4 bases, and 5 bases had no gene match. The germline V gene has CDR1 LNHDA and CDR2 SQIVND (reference sequence). The CDR3 runs to 15 residues. CDR3 nucleotides: TGTGCCAGTAGTACCCAGCGGGGACGCACAGATACGCAGTATTTT. Protein sequence: CASSTQRGRTDTQYF.

The chain recombines TRBV6-5 with TRBJ2-1, with 9 bases fitting TRBD2. The CDR3 is made up of 15 amino acids. CDR1 is MNHEY and CDR2 is SVGAGI in the germline V gene. V shed 5 bases, J shed 0 bases, and the junction held 2 bases outside the gene matches. This chain's CDR3 is CASSAGGSSYNEQFF. CDR3 nucleotides: TGTGCCAGCAGTGCGGGGGGGAGCTCCTACAATGAGCAGTTCTTC.

V usage is TRBV30 and J usage is TRBJ2-7; D may be TRBD2 (5 bases). The CDR3 loop spans 13 amino acids. Germline CDR1 and CDR2: GTSNPN and SVGIG (reference sequence). Trimming left V 8 bases short and J 1 base short, with 15 bases between. The CDR3 is CAHNSGESYEQYF. In nucleotides, the CDR3 is TGTGCCCACAACTCCGGGGAGTCCTACGAGCAGTACTTC.

This clone was seen only once. The chain combines TRBV7-3 with TRBJ2-1; no firm D call. Trimming cost V 1 base and J 5 bases, with 6 bases left between them. There are 13 residues in the CDR3. The V gene's germline CDR1 is SGHTA and CDR2 FQGTGA. CDR3 sequence (DNA): TGTGCCAGCAGCTTAATACTCAACAATGAGCAGTTCTTC. Residues: CASSLILNNEQFF.

This chain uses TRBV7-9 with TRBJ2-5, with D hard to call. The CDR3 is made up of 17 amino acids. The germline V gene has CDR1 SEHNR and CDR2 FQNEAQ (reference sequence). The V gene lost 3 bases and the J gene lost 3 bases, with 20 bases spanning the gap. CDR3 DNA sequence: TGTGCCAGCAGCTTCGGACCAGAAAAAGGCCTTAAAGAGACCCAGTACTTC. Its translation: CASSFGPEKGLKETQYF.

V usage is TRBV13 and J usage is TRBJ2-1; 7 positions agree with TRBD2. The CDR3 runs 19 residues. J was trimmed by 7 bases and V by 1 base; bases with no gene match: 19. The germline gives CDR1 PRHDT, CDR2 FYEKMQ (reference sequence). CDR3: CASSLEYAGASQMVNEQFF. CDR3 DNA sequence: TGTGCCAGCAGCTTAGAGTACGCGGGAGCGAGTCAAATGGTGAATGAGCAGTTCTTC.

V usage is TRBV7-9 and J usage is TRBJ1-1; D remains unclear. The ends were cut back, 4 bases at V and 3 bases at J, with 9 bases in the middle. The germline gives CDR1 SEHNR, CDR2 FQNEAQ (reference sequence). The CDR3 is 13 residues long. The CDR3 region is CASSSFADTEAFF. For the CDR3, the DNA is TGTGCCAGCAGCTCGTTCGCGGACACTGAAGCTTTCTTT.

This clone was found a few times. The chain carries TRBV18 and TRBJ2-4; D is possibly TRBD2 (5 bases). Between the trimmed V and J ends, which lost 0 bases and 8 bases, there was a span of 8 bases. The CDR3 has 13 amino acids. In germline, CDR1 is KGHSH, CDR2 LQKENI. CDR3 region: CASSPPGADIQYF. The CDR3 coding sequence is TGTGCCAGCTCACCACCGGGAGCGGACATTCAGTACTTC.

The J gene is TRBJ2-1, the V gene TRBV29-1, with D tentatively TRBD1 (6 bases). V lost 3 bases, J lost 6 bases, and 12 bases lay in between. Germline lookup yields CDR1 SQVTM and CDR2 ANQGSEA. The CDR3 covers 13 residues. The CDR3 DNA reads as TGCAGCGTTGAGTCAGGGGTCCCCAATGAGCAGTTCTTC. This gives the protein CSVESGVPNEQFF.